A single sample gave rise to the 32 T cell receptor beta chains below, sequenced in a study of response to subunit inactivated influenza vaccine listed by TCRdb under 2018. Libraries came from RT-PCR. Sequenced using an Illumina HiSeq 2500. The public reads were quality trimmed at Q25 with fastp and then assembled into clones with MiXCR by TCRdb, keeping productive beta chains. Entries that share a CDR3 protein sequence are merged under the most common genes and DNA. Here the sample has 550,000 to 600,000 distinct CDR3 sequences; approximately 12% occur a single time. The ten largest clones represent roughly 10% of the sample. The sequencing here drew on PBMCs from blood, taken on the day of vaccination. All receptors derive from a man in his fifties who received an inactivated influenza vaccine. Donor details come from another sample of the same person, matched by shared clones.

This chain connects TRBV20-1 to TRBJ1-2; 7 nucleotides align to TRBD1. CDR3 length: 14 amino acids. V lost 3 bases and J lost 3; bases outside the gene matches: 7. Germline loops: CDR1 DFQATT, CDR2 SNEGSKA (reference sequence). The CDR3, as DNA: TGCAGTGCTAGCTATCAGGGGGGCCACTATGGCTACACCTTC. Amino acids: CSASYQGGHYGYTF.

This clonotype was observed many times. The rearrangement uses TRBV11-2 and TRBJ2-7; D may correspond to TRBD1 or TRBD2 (5 bases each). Germline V gene data show CDR1 as SGHAT and CDR2 as FQNNGV. Trimming left V 8 bases short and J 1 base short, with 15 bases between. The CDR3 has 14 amino acids. The CDR3 DNA follows: TGTGCCAGCGGCCCCGGGACGCATTCCTACGAGCAGTACTTC. It codes for CASGPGTHSYEQYF.

This clonotype has a handful of counts. The chain uses TRBV15 and TRBJ2-1, with 7 bases identical to TRBD1. This CDR3 has 15 amino acids. V shed 8 bases and J 5 bases; nucleotides not matched to a gene: 12. Germline loops: CDR1 LNHNV, CDR2 YYDKDF (reference sequence). CDR3 sequence (DNA): TGTGCCACCTCACCTTTTACCGGGACAGACAATGAGCAGTTCTTC. Translating gives CATSPFTGTDNEQFF.

The rearrangement uses TRBV27 and TRBJ1-1; 8 nucleotides agree with TRBD1. The CDR3 is made up of 14 amino acids. V dropped 7 bases and J dropped 1; count of bases not matched to a gene: 5. The germline V gene has CDR1 MNHEY and CDR2 SMNVEV (reference sequence). CDR3: CASTVTGGNTEAFF. DNA for the CDR3: TGTGCCAGCACCGTTACAGGGGGGAACACTGAAGCTTTCTTT.

The gene calls are TRBV15 and TRBJ2-7; possibly TRBD1 for D (5 bases). Trimming stripped 5 bases from V and 1 base from J, with 9 bases between. Germline V gives CDR1 LNHNV, CDR2 YYDKDF (reference sequence). The CDR3 runs 13 residues. The CDR3 protein is CATSVRQSYEQYF. The CDR3 DNA reads TGTGCCACCAGCGTGAGACAGTCCTACGAGCAGTACTTC.

This clonotype was seen repeatedly, ten times or more. The chain recombines TRBV14 with TRBJ2-2; 9 bases line up with TRBD2. The trim removed 4 bases at V and 8 bases at J, leaving 5 bases unmatched. The germline V gene has CDR1 SGHDN and CDR2 FVKESK. The CDR3 consists of 14 residues. The CDR3 DNA follows: TGTGCCAGCAGCCTAGCGGGAGCTTCTGGGGAGCTGTTTTTT. Encoded protein: CASSLAGASGELFF.

This clonotype was seen many times. The V and J genes are TRBV12-3 or TRBV12-4 and TRBJ2-5; TRBD2 might be the D (6 bases). With 2 bases removed from V and 1 base from J, the gap between germline ends came to 17 bases. CDR3 length equals 17 residues. CDR3 residues: CASSLSIFRRGQETQYF. The CDR3 coding sequence is TGTGCCAGCAGTTTAAGTATATTCCGGAGGGGCCAAGAGACCCAGTACTTC.

This clonotype appeared many times. CDR3 loop: CASSWGRNTEAFF. Written as DNA, the CDR3 is TGTGCCAGCAGTTGGGGAAGGAACACTGAAGCTTTCTTT. V usage is TRBV7-2 and J usage is TRBJ1-1; D uncertain. The CDR3 is made up of 13 amino acids. V was pared by 6 bases and J by 1 base, with 9 bases between. Per the germline V gene, CDR1 is SGHTA and CDR2 is FQGNSA.

This clonotype was found a few times. V usage is TRBV5-1 and J usage is TRBJ2-7, with D possibly being TRBD1 (5 bases). The CDR3 length is 12 residues. The germline V gene encodes CDR1 SGHRS and CDR2 YFSETQ. With 4 bases removed from V and 4 bases from J, the gap between germline ends came to 9 bases. CDR3 nucleotides: TGCGCCAGCAGCGAAGGGGCATACGAGCAGTACTTC. The encoded protein is CASSEGAYEQYF.

This clonotype was observed a few times. The V gene is TRBV19, the J gene TRBJ1-4; unclear D gene. Trimming shortened V by 7 bases and J by 0 bases, and 15 bases separated the two germline ends. The CDR3 totals 16 residues. Germline V CDR1 and CDR2: LNHDA, SQIVND (reference sequence). The CDR3 region is CASMDRKYATNEKLFF. The CDR3 DNA follows: TGTGCCAGTATGGACCGAAAATATGCAACTAATGAAAAACTGTTTTTT.

This clonotype has at least ten counts. The chain is built from TRBV5-6 and TRBJ2-7, with D perhaps matching TRBD2 (6 bases). Germline V gene lookup returns CDR1 SGHDT and CDR2 YYEEEE. V was trimmed by 4 bases and J by 5 bases, leaving 19 bases between them. There are 15 residues in the CDR3. This CDR3 is CASSRGLREVNEQYF. CDR3 sequence (DNA): TGTGCCAGCAGCAGGGGACTCAGGGAGGTCAACGAGCAGTACTTC.

This chain uses TRBV5-1 with TRBJ2-2; 13 bases line up with TRBD2. Trimming at V came to 4 bases and at J to 2 bases, leaving 8 bases not matched to a gene. This CDR3 region has 18 residues. Looked up from germline, CDR1 is SGHRS and CDR2 is YFSETQ. CDR3 sequence reads: CASSLRTSGGQNTGELFF. CDR3 DNA: TGCGCCAGCAGCCTCAGGACTAGCGGGGGCCAAAACACCGGGGAGCTGTTTTTT. Combining the CDR3 with reference TRBV5-1 and TRBJ2-2 gives the whole variable domain KAGVTQTPRYLIKTRGQQVTLSCSPISGHRSVSWYQQTPGQGLQFLFEYFSETQRNKGNFPGRFSGRQFSNSRSEMNVSTLELGDSALYLCASSLRTSGGQNTGELFFGEGSRLTVL.

The chain recombines TRBV9 with TRBJ2-1; 9 bases match TRBD2. J lost 6 bases, V lost 3 bases, and 10 bases had no gene match. Per the germline V gene, CDR1 is SGDLS and CDR2 is YYNGEE. The CDR3 spans 16 residues. CDR3: CASSGVEVAGANEQFF. For the CDR3, the DNA is TGTGCCAGCAGCGGGGTCGAGGTAGCGGGAGCCAATGAGCAGTTCTTC.

The V and J genes are TRBV12-3 or TRBV12-4 and TRBJ2-3, with no clear D. This CDR3 spans 18 amino acids. V was pared by 5 bases and J by 5 bases, with 26 bases between. Here the CDR3 reads CASSEDTLIMESGDTQYF. In DNA, the CDR3 is TGTGCCAGCAGTGAAGACACCCTTATAATGGAATCGGGAGATACGCAGTATTTT.

The chain couples TRBV4-1 to TRBJ2-3; 8 bases map to TRBD2. This CDR3 has 16 residues. CDR1 is MGHRA, CDR2 YSYEKL, per germline. Unmatched junction bases numbered 7, after V lost 0 bases and J lost 5 bases. The CDR3 sequence is CASSQEYGGARDTQYF. The CDR3 bases are TGCGCCAGCAGCCAAGAGTACGGGGGGGCCAGAGATACGCAGTATTTT.

The sample holds many counts of this clonotype. The chain links TRBV20-1 to TRBJ2-5; 9 bases match TRBD1. The V gene's germline CDR1 is DFQATT and CDR2 SNEGSKA (reference sequence). J lost 5 bases, V lost 5 bases, and 12 bases had no gene match. The CDR3 loop spans 15 amino acids. CDR3 sequence (DNA): TGCAGTGCTGTGGGGCCCGGACAGGGGAGGGAGACCCAGTACTTC. Translated, it gives CSAVGPGQGRETQYF.

The J gene is TRBJ1-2, the V gene TRBV20-1; weak D call: TRBD1 (6 bases). The V gene's germline CDR1 is DFQATT and CDR2 SNEGSKA (reference sequence). V gave up 6 bases and J gave up 1 base, with 18 bases separating them. The CDR3 runs 15 residues. CDR3 amino acids: CSASDRLSFNYGYTF. CDR3 DNA: TGCAGTGCATCGGACAGACTTTCTTTTAACTATGGCTACACCTTC.

This clonotype was seen ten or more times. The CDR3 sequence: CASSMGDRTPYEQYF. DNA of the CDR3: TGCGCCAGCAGCATGGGAGACAGAACACCCTACGAGCAGTACTTC. J is TRBJ2-7 and V is TRBV5-1; D may match TRBD1 or TRBD2 (5 bases each). V lost 4 bases and J 2 bases, leaving 16 bases between the germline ends. The CDR3 has 15 amino acids. Germline V gives CDR1 SGHRS, CDR2 YFSETQ.

The chain combines TRBV20-1 with TRBJ2-7; D remains unclear. Germline CDR1 is DFQATT and CDR2 is SNEGSKA (reference sequence). The ends were cut back, 0 bases at V and 1 base at J, with 10 bases in the middle. The CDR3 consists of 14 residues. CDR3 protein: CSARDLQESYEQYF. The CDR3 DNA follows: TGCAGTGCTAGAGATTTGCAGGAGTCCTACGAGCAGTACTTC.

This clonotype was found many times. The chain combines TRBV21-1 with TRBJ2-7; TRBD1 is the table's D call and was not checked against the DNA. TRBV21-1 is a listed pseudogene. This CDR3 comprises 16 residues. The CDR3, as DNA: TGTGCCAGCAGCACCCCGATTCACAGGGACACCTACGAGCAGTACTTC. It codes for CASSTPIHRDTYEQYF.

V gene TRBV5-1 combines with J gene TRBJ2-2; no clear D gene. The V and J ends lost 0 bases and 8 bases respectively, with 8 bases between them. The CDR3 sequence is 13 residues long. Germline V gene lookup returns CDR1 SGHRS and CDR2 YFSETQ. The CDR3 nucleotides are TGCGCCAGCAGCTTGGAGGTGCGGGGGGAGCTGTTTTTT. It is translated as CASSLEVRGELFF.

The V and J genes are TRBV27 and TRBJ2-1; D not resolved. Germline V gene lookup returns CDR1 MNHEY and CDR2 SMNVEV (reference sequence). Trimming removed 3 bases from V and 7 bases from J, with 19 bases in between. The CDR3 sequence is 16 residues long. CDR3 protein: CASSLAGPKPPNEQFF. The CDR3 bases are TGTGCCAGCAGTTTGGCCGGGCCCAAACCCCCTAATGAGCAGTTCTTC.

The chain is built from TRBV24-1 and TRBJ2-5; 8 nucleotides align to TRBD1. The CDR3 consists of 15 residues. Germline V gene sequence: CDR1 KGHDR, CDR2 SFDVKD. The V and J ends lost 3 bases and 1 base, in that order; junction bases with no gene match: 3. The chain's CDR3 is CATSDIGTGQETQYF. The CDR3 coding sequence is TGTGCCACCAGTGATATCGGGACAGGCCAAGAGACCCAGTACTTC.

With respect to this clonotype: An end of the junction does not agree with germline; a read error may underlie this. The chain joins TRBV20-1 to TRBJ2-1, with a weak D call TRBD2 (5 bases). Germline CDR1 is DFQATT and CDR2 is SNEGSKA (reference sequence). This CDR3 has 17 residues. DNA for the CDR3: TGCTGTGCTAGCCTCATAGGAGCGGCCGTCTCCTACAATGAGCAGTTCTTC. Amino acid sequence: CCASLIGAAVSYNEQFF.

This clonotype was counted between two and nine times. The CDR3 loop reads CASSQGDSTGELFF. The DNA for the CDR3 is TGCGCCAGCAGCCAAGGGGACTCCACCGGGGAGCTGTTTTTT. The J gene is TRBJ2-2, the V gene TRBV4-3; D may be TRBD2 (6 bases). Trimming pared 1 base from V and 4 bases from J, leaving 7 bases between. The CDR3 totals 14 residues. Germline lookup yields CDR1 LGHNA and CDR2 YSLEER.

The table lists this clonotype with a few counts. The V gene is TRBV20-1, the J gene TRBJ1-5; D unresolved. CDR1 DFQATT and CDR2 SNEGSKA come from the germline V gene (reference sequence). There are 12 residues in the CDR3. Trimming removed 0 bases at V and 6 bases at J, with 6 bases between. The DNA of the CDR3 is TGCAGTGCTAGAGATGACATTCAGCCCCAGCATTTT. Translated: CSARDDIQPQHF.

CDR3 sequence reads: CSAFTSSGRGSSYNEQFF. In nucleotides, the CDR3 is TGCAGTGCTTTTACCTCTAGCGGGAGGGGATCGTCCTACAATGAGCAGTTCTTC. The chain recombines TRBV20-1 with TRBJ2-1, with 12 bases matching TRBD2. The trim removed 5 bases at V and 1 base at J, leaving 12 bases unmatched. The germline V gene has CDR1 DFQATT and CDR2 SNEGSKA (reference sequence). CDR3 length: 18 residues.

The V gene is TRBV25-1, the J gene TRBJ2-6; 9 positions agree with TRBD1. The CDR3 consists of 16 residues. With 6 bases clipped from V and 4 bases from J, the junction kept 7 bases outside the gene matches. Germline CDR1 and CDR2: MGHDK and SYGVNS. The CDR3 loop reads CASRETGGRGANVLTF. The CDR3 DNA is TGTGCCAGCAGGGAGACAGGGGGGAGGGGGGCCAACGTCCTGACTTTC.

The chain joins TRBV20-1 to TRBJ2-4, with TRBD1 as a possible D gene (6 bases). Germline CDR1 reads DFQATT; CDR2 reads SNEGSKA (reference sequence). The CDR3 extends over 15 amino acids. V lost 0 bases, J lost 9 bases, and 18 bases lay in between. The CDR3 bases are TGCAGTGCTAGAGATCAGGGGACGGTGGGTGGCATTCAGTACTTC. Translating gives CSARDQGTVGGIQYF.

The gene calls are TRBV4-3 and TRBJ1-2; 8 bases fit TRBD1. The V and J ends lost 3 bases and 9 bases, in that order; junction bases with no gene match: 12. The CDR3 covers 15 residues. The V gene's germline CDR1 is LGHNA and CDR2 YSLEER. DNA for the CDR3: TGCGCCAGCAGCCAGAACCTGGGGGACAGGAGTAGCTACACCTTC. It yields the protein CASSQNLGDRSSYTF.

The chain is built from TRBV5-1 and TRBJ2-7; a possible D gene is TRBD1 (6 bases). The germline V and J ends were trimmed by 3 bases and 5 bases, with 24 bases remaining between them. Germline V gene sequence: CDR1 SGHRS, CDR2 YFSETQ. The CDR3 runs to 17 residues. CDR3 sequence (DNA): TGCGCCAGCAGCTACACGTATGACCCCACAGGGCCCCACGAGCAGTACTTC. This gives the protein CASSYTYDPTGPHEQYF.

The chain joins TRBV12-3 or TRBV12-4 to TRBJ2-5, with D possibly being TRBD1 or TRBD2 (5 bases each). Trimming left V 5 bases short and J 0 bases short, with 13 bases between. The CDR3 is made up of 15 amino acids. CDR3 residues: CASSPDGTYQETQYF. CDR3 nucleotides: TGTGCCAGCAGTCCAGACGGGACGTACCAAGAGACCCAGTACTTC.